The clone carrying this T cell receptor beta chain was seen only a few times. What it binds is unknown. The CDR3 has 19 amino acids. The ends lost 0 bases at V and 0 bases at J; junction bases unmatched: 8. CDR1 is SGHDN, CDR2 FVKESK, per germline. The sample comes from a study of T cell responses to AZD1222 COVID-19 vaccine. Study observations and caveats: Spike-specific TCR breadth and depth both grew after two AZD1222 doses.

TCRdb's table, derived via immunoSEQ multiplex PCR, lists solely in-frame clones and lacks some. The sample comprises 120,000 or so clones, approximately 89% of which are singletons, and around 5.8% rests with the top ten. The chain carries TRBV14 and TRBJ1-4; 9 bases line up with TRBD1. This TCR derives from an adult in good health. This sample comprised peripheral blood, obtained on day 0 of AZD1222 vaccination. CDR3 in DNA: TGTGCCAGCAGCCAAGATACGTGGGGACAGGGCGCAACTAATGAAAAACTGTTTTTT. Translating it yields CASSQDTWGQGATNEKLFF.